A single sample is the source of the 27 T cell receptor beta chains below, sequenced in a study of T cell responses to AZD1222 COVID-19 vaccine. This table comes from immunoSEQ multiplex PCR, and its TCRdb copy is limited to in-frame clones, with some not included. Of about 120,000 clones detected, around 84% appear once; the ten largest clones hold approximately 8.1%. Sequenced material: peripheral blood, taken on day 0 of AZD1222 vaccination. These receptors all come from an adult in good health.

This chain joins TRBV28 and TRBJ2-7, with no clear D. This CDR3 has 17 residues. Germline-derived CDR1 and CDR2 are MDHEN and SYDVKM. Trimming shortened V by 5 bases and J by 0 bases, and 20 bases separated the two germline ends. CDR3 sequence (DNA): TGTGCCAGCAGTCCCGTGGTTTTCATCACTCGCTCCTACGAGCAGTACTTC. Translation: CASSPVVFITRSYEQYF.

The rearrangement links TRBV30 to TRBJ2-1, with 7 bases fitting TRBD2. The CDR3 sequence is 16 residues long. The junction had 8 bases not matched to a gene; V was cut back by 0 bases and J by 3 bases. Germline lookup yields CDR1 GTSNPN and CDR2 SVGIG (reference sequence). The CDR3 region has the DNA TGTGCCTGGAGTGTACCTACGCGCGGGAGCTACAATGAGCAGTTCTTC. Its protein product is CAWSVPTRGSYNEQFF.

The chain couples TRBV28 to TRBJ2-7; D ambiguous. The CDR3 is 11 residues long. The germline V and J ends were trimmed by 3 bases and 6 bases, with 6 bases remaining between them. Germline V CDR1 and CDR2: MDHEN, SYDVKM. The CDR3 sequence: CASSLMREQYF. CDR3 coding DNA: TGTGCCAGCAGTTTGATGCGCGAGCAGTACTTC.

The genes are TRBV6-1 and TRBJ1-2; maybe TRBD1 (5 bases). V lost 2 bases and J 4 bases, leaving 11 bases between the germline ends. This CDR3 has 14 amino acids. Germline V gene lookup returns CDR1 MNHNS and CDR2 SASEGT. The CDR3: CASSESGGLYGYTF. The CDR3 DNA reads as TGTGCCAGCAGTGAAAGCGGGGGACTCTATGGCTACACCTTC.

The V gene is TRBV15, the J gene TRBJ2-1; the match to TRBD1 covers 8 bases. The V gene end was trimmed by 1 base and the J gene end by 6 bases; junction bases not matched to a gene: 5. The CDR3 extends over 15 amino acids. The germline V gene encodes CDR1 LNHNV and CDR2 YYDKDF (reference sequence). CDR3 bases: TGTGCCACCAGCAGAGGGACAGGGTGGGCCAATGAGCAGTTCTTC. Protein product: CATSRGTGWANEQFF.

The genes are TRBV5-1 and TRBJ2-7; D is uncertain. The ends were cut back, 0 bases at V and 0 bases at J, with 7 bases in the middle. The CDR3 covers 14 residues. From germline, CDR1 is SGHRS and CDR2 YFSETQ. The CDR3 loop is CASSLAGPSYEQYF. In DNA form, the CDR3 reads TGCGCCAGCAGCTTGGCCGGGCCCTCCTACGAGCAGTACTTC.

The rearrangement links TRBV9 to TRBJ2-3, with a weak D call TRBD2 (5 bases). This CDR3 is built from 13 residues. V gave up 2 bases and J gave up 6 bases, with 10 bases separating them. Germline CDR1 is SGDLS and CDR2 is YYNGEE. The CDR3 coding sequence is TGTGCCAGCAGCGTGACCGGACTTGATACGCAGTATTTT. The encoded protein is CASSVTGLDTQYF.

The rearrangement uses TRBV15 and TRBJ1-5; 10 bases map to TRBD1. The CDR3 runs to 16 residues. Germline trimming cut 4 bases from V and 5 bases from J; bases unmatched to any gene: 8. The germline gives CDR1 LNHNV, CDR2 YYDKDF (reference sequence). The CDR3 is CATSTGDRGLDQPQHF. The CDR3 DNA sequence: TGTGCCACCAGCACCGGGGACAGGGGCCTTGATCAGCCCCAGCATTTT.

The V call is TRBV6-5, the J call TRBJ2-1; TRBD1 or TRBD2 may be the D gene (5 bases each). This CDR3 region has 13 residues. V was pared by 5 bases and J by 8 bases, with 13 bases between. CDR1 and CDR2 from the germline V gene are MNHEY and SVGAGI. CDR3 nucleotide sequence: TGTGCCAGCAGTCGACGAGGGGTCGATGAGCAGTTCTTC. As protein: CASSRRGVDEQFF.

The chain joins TRBV11-3 to TRBJ2-3; D unresolved. The CDR3 length is 14 residues. Germline CDR1 is SGHNT and CDR2 is YENEEA. V gave up 1 base and J gave up 0 bases, with 5 bases separating them. The CDR3 spells CASSLGESTDTQYF. Here the CDR3 DNA reads TGTGCCAGCAGCTTAGGGGAAAGCACAGATACGCAGTATTTT. Drawing the rest from reference TRBV11-3 and TRBJ2-3, the complete variable domain is EAGVVQSPRYKIIEKKQPVAFWCNPISGHNTLYWYLQNLGQGPELLIRYENEEAVDDSQLPKDRFSAERLKGVDSTLKIQPAELGDSAVYLCASSLGESTDTQYFGPGTRLTVL.

The gene calls are TRBV28 and TRBJ1-6; D is undetermined. CDR3 length: 11 amino acids. Trimming took 8 bases from V and 11 from J, leaving 10 bases between them. Per the germline V gene, CDR1 is MDHEN and CDR2 is SYDVKM. This CDR3 is CASQSAPPLHF. CDR3 DNA sequence: TGTGCCAGCCAGTCAGCACCACCCCTCCACTTT.

V usage is TRBV11-3 and J usage is TRBJ2-1; D possibly corresponds to TRBD1 (5 bases). CDR1 is SGHNT, CDR2 YENEEA, per germline. The V gene lost 5 bases and the J gene lost 4 bases, with 15 bases spanning the gap. The CDR3 is 15 amino acids. CDR3: CASSPDSKDYNEQFF. The CDR3 nucleotides read TGTGCCAGCAGCCCAGACAGCAAGGATTACAATGAGCAGTTCTTC.

Here the CDR3 reads CASSYSGQGNYEQYF. The CDR3 DNA is TGTGCCAGCAGTTACTCGGGACAGGGGAACTACGAGCAGTACTTC. The chain couples TRBV6-5 to TRBJ2-7; 10 bases fit TRBD1. Germline assignment: CDR1 MNHEY and CDR2 SVGAGI. CDR3 length: 15 amino acids. Unmatched junction bases numbered 2, after V lost 0 bases and J lost 3 bases.

The chain carries TRBV10-3 and TRBJ2-5; 9 positions match TRBD1. The germline V gene has CDR1 ENHRY and CDR2 SYGVKD. The junction had 11 bases not matched to a gene; V was cut back by 4 bases and J by 5 bases. This CDR3 region has 16 residues. This CDR3 is CAISGPDRGGQETQYF. CDR3 sequence (DNA): TGTGCCATCAGTGGGCCGGACAGGGGCGGGCAGGAGACCCAGTACTTC.

V gene TRBV7-3 combines with J gene TRBJ1-5; 7 positions agree with TRBD1. The CDR3 has 13 amino acids. Trimming removed 5 bases from V and 11 bases from J; junction bases left unmatched: 9. Germline V CDR1 and CDR2: SGHTA, FQGTGA. This chain's CDR3 is CASSPTGEGAQHF. CDR3 sequence (DNA): TGTGCCAGCAGCCCCACAGGGGAGGGTGCCCAGCATTTT.

This rearrangement joins TRBV18 to TRBJ1-6, with D perhaps matching TRBD1 (5 bases). CDR1 and CDR2 from the germline V gene are KGHSH and LQKENI. Trimming took 2 bases from V and 4 from J, leaving 9 bases between them. The length of the CDR3 is 15 residues. The CDR3 DNA reads as TGTGCCAGCTCACCAGGGGGGGATTATAATTCACCCCTCCACTTT. Protein product: CASSPGGDYNSPLHF. The complete variable domain, with remaining parts taken from reference TRBV18 and TRBJ1-6, reads NAGVMQNPRHLVRRRGQEARLRCSPMKGHSHVYWYRQLPEEGLKFMVYLQKENIIDESGMPKERFSAEFPKEGPSILRIQQVVRGDSAAYFCASSPGGDYNSPLHFGNGTRLTVT.

This chain uses TRBV28 with TRBJ1-3; maybe TRBD1 (5 bases). The CDR3 covers 15 residues. Germline V CDR1 and CDR2: MDHEN, SYDVKM. The V gene lost 6 bases and the J gene lost 0 bases, with 12 bases spanning the gap. CDR3 in DNA: TGTGCCAGCAGCTCGCAGGGTTTCTCTGGAAACACCATATATTTT. It specifies CASSSQGFSGNTIYF. The full variable domain, in which reference TRBV28 and TRBJ1-3 provide the parts outside the CDR3, is DVKVTQSSRYLVKRTGEKVFLECVQDMDHENMFWYRQDPGLGLRLIYFSYDVKMKEKGDIPEGYSVSREKKERFSLILESASTNQTSMYLCASSSQGFSGNTIYFGEGSWLTVV.

In its sample, this clone was seen a few times. The rearrangement links TRBV24-1 to TRBJ2-5; D not resolved. The CDR3 contains 13 residues. V was clipped by 2 bases and J by 2 bases, with 5 bases between them. Germline V CDR1 and CDR2: KGHDR, SFDVKD. The CDR3 DNA reads TGTGCCACCAGTGATTCTTATCAAGAGACCCAGTACTTC. Translated: CATSDSYQETQYF.

This clone was counted a single time. Additional DNA sequences in this sample encode the identical CDR3. V is TRBV28 and J is TRBJ1-4; tentatively, D is TRBD1 (5 bases). V was pared by 6 bases and J by 2 bases, with 10 bases between. The CDR3 contains 14 residues. Germline V gene lookup returns CDR1 MDHEN and CDR2 SYDVKM. This chain's CDR3 is CASSPGGTNEKLFF. The CDR3 nucleotides read TGTGCCAGCAGCCCCGGGGGGACTAATGAAAAACTGTTTTTT. Looking up the rest from reference TRBV28 and TRBJ1-4 gives the full variable domain: DVKVTQSSRYLVKRTGEKVFLECVQDMDHENMFWYRQDPGLGLRLIYFSYDVKMKEKGDIPEGYSVSREKKERFSLILESASTNQTSMYLCASSPGGTNEKLFFGSGTQLSVL.

The chain recombines TRBV7-9 with TRBJ1-1; D is unclear. Germline CDR1 reads SEHNR; CDR2 reads FQNEAQ (reference sequence). V was cut by 5 bases and J by 5 bases, with 6 bases left in between. This CDR3 is 11 amino acids long. Here the CDR3 DNA reads TGTGCCAGCAGCGTGGGGACTGAAGCTTTCTTT. Amino acids: CASSVGTEAFF.

This chain connects TRBV9 to TRBJ2-3; TRBD1 matches at 7 bases. V was pared by 0 bases and J by 4 bases, with 8 bases of the junction left unmatched. CDR3 length: 16 residues. Germline V gene lookup returns CDR1 SGDLS and CDR2 YYNGEE. CDR3 in amino acids: CASSVAAQGSADTQYF. The DNA of the CDR3 is TGTGCCAGCAGCGTAGCTGCACAGGGGAGCGCAGATACGCAGTATTTT.

The chain combines TRBV15 with TRBJ2-3, with 8 bases identical to TRBD1. The V segment lost 4 bases and the J segment 0 bases; nucleotides outside the gene matches: 6. Germline CDR1 and CDR2: LNHNV and YYDKDF (reference sequence). The CDR3 totals 16 residues. CDR3 nucleotides: TGTGCCACCAGCAAGGGACAGGTCACTAGCACAGATACGCAGTATTTT. Translation gives CATSKGQVTSTDTQYF.

This clone was recorded only once. The rearrangement uses TRBV5-8 and TRBJ2-7, with D tentatively TRBD2 (6 bases). Germline V gives CDR1 SGHTS, CDR2 YDEGEE. V lost 1 base and J 2 bases, leaving 13 bases between the germline ends. This CDR3 has 15 residues. CDR3 sequence (DNA): TGTGCCAGCAGCTTGTGGGTTAGCGGAGCCTACGAGCAGTACTTC. Amino acids: CASSLWVSGAYEQYF.

The chain is built from TRBV29-1 and TRBJ2-2; D is unclear. Germline CDR1 is SQVTM and CDR2 is ANQGSEA. Deletions cut 2 bases from V and 2 bases from J, with 9 bases between. CDR3 length: 14 amino acids. CDR3 amino acids: CSVERLFNTGELFF. The CDR3 coding sequence is TGCAGCGTTGAAAGACTTTTTAACACCGGGGAGCTGTTTTTT.

This clone was picked up a small number of times. This sequence joins TRBV5-4 and TRBJ2-2, with 10 bases identical to TRBD1. The length of the CDR3 is 16 residues. V was pared by 4 bases and J by 4 bases, with 7 bases of the junction left unmatched. Germline V gene data show CDR1 as SGHNT and CDR2 as YYREEE (reference sequence). Written as DNA, the CDR3 is TGTGCCAGCAGCGGGACAGGGGCGCCGGGCACCGGGGAGCTGTTTTTT. Translation gives CASSGTGAPGTGELFF. Using reference TRBV5-4 and TRBJ2-2 for the parts outside the CDR3, the full variable domain is ETGVTQSPTHLIKTRGQQVTLRCSSQSGHNTVSWYQQALGQGPQFIFQYYREEENGRGNFPPRFSGLQFPNYSSELNVNALELDDSALYLCASSGTGAPGTGELFFGEGSRLTVL.

This clone was seen a single time. The chain is built from TRBV3-1 (or the pseudogene TRBV3-2) and TRBJ2-7; D remains unclear. Germline CDR1 reads LGHDT; CDR2 reads YNNKEL (reference sequence). CDR3 length: 14 residues. Trimming left V 5 bases short and J 5 bases short, with 16 bases between. The CDR3: CASSVDFVLDEQYF. The DNA for the CDR3 is TGTGCCAGCAGCGTTGATTTTGTGTTAGACGAGCAGTACTTC.

This sequence joins TRBV27 and TRBJ2-5; D uncertain. The CDR3 is 13 amino acids. The V end was cut by 3 bases, the J end by 0 bases, with 5 bases between. The germline V gene encodes CDR1 MNHEY and CDR2 SMNVEV (reference sequence). CDR3 residues: CASSFADQETQYF. The CDR3 DNA follows: TGTGCCAGCAGTTTTGCAGACCAAGAGACCCAGTACTTC.